The T cell receptor (beta chain) under discussion was sequenced for a study of blood T cells in healthy people across ages (dated by TCRdb to the mid-2010s). Broadly, across the study: Template switching captured roughly one uniquely barcoded TCR beta cDNA molecule per two T cells in model experiments. Donors were grouped into four age groups: young (average about 15 years), middle-aged (about 40), aged (roughly 62) and long-lived (approximately 81). Two additional independent replicas of 1 million unique cDNA reads from the same blood draw were analyzed for two donors (one aged 18 to 30 and one aged 80 or older). To avoid experimental bias, donors of different ages were spread randomly across the sequencing lanes. Age-related changes in TCR beta repertoire diversity were measured in the study by deep sequencing normalized with unique cDNA molecular identifiers. The paper as a whole reports these results and caveats: Conclusive comparison of naive and antigen-experienced compartments was prevented by the profiling of bulk unsorted PBMCs. As age increased, observed TCR beta diversity per million T cells dropped in a roughly linear way, and a significant reduction was already evident by age 40. Total diversity estimates from one million sequenced T cells were considered lower bounds and underestimates. Compared with the aged group, more naive CD4+ T cells, fewer expanded clones and increased TCR diversity were shown by the long-lived group, suggesting age selection. Because the CMV infection status of the donors was unknown, age-related changes in expanded clonotypes may potentially have been confounded. There was a strong correlation between observed TCR beta diversity and the percentage of naive T cells measured by flow cytometry.

Donors were roughly 40 systemically healthy Caucasian individuals from Russia aged 6 to 90 years. Around 9.9 milliliters of peripheral blood were collected from each donor into EDTA-treated Vacutainer tubes. PBMCs were isolated by Ficoll-Paque density-gradient centrifugation, with at least 6 million obtained per sample. Total RNA was extracted from PBMCs with Trizol reagent, with at least 5.5 micrograms obtained per sample. The percentages of naive CD45RAhigh/CD27high T cells were determined by flow cytometry on a PBMC aliquot from every donor. The library came from 5' RACE. The instrument was an Illumina HiSeq 2500. A second roughly 6 to 12 cycle PCR used a sample-barcoded 5' primer and a J-beta primer mix. A unique molecular identifier was introduced onto each TCR beta cDNA molecule by a template-switch 5' adaptor carrying 12 random nucleotides. At least 2.5 million CDR3-containing paired-end reads were obtained from each sample. First-strand cDNA was synthesized from all RNA with the Mint cDNA synthesis kit, primed by a TRBC-specific oligonucleotide. Following uracil-DNA glycosylase treatment, all cDNA underwent a first 18-cycle PCR with the universal primers M1SS and BC2_uni_R. The authors' pipeline ran thus. For normalization, 1 million high-quality reads were randomly selected from each sample, with every read carrying a distinct molecular identifier. Reads sharing molecular identifiers were discarded rather than binned into consensus sequences. MiTCR, set to a Q25 quality threshold and the strictest error-elimination algorithm, was used for CDR3 identification, clonotype clustering and error correction. Lower-bound total TCR beta diversity was estimated with a nonparametric unseen species model using Euler transformation. TCRdb redid the processing of the public reads, applying fastp at Q25 and MiXCR, and retained in-frame beta chains. Merged by CDR3 protein, the rows form single entries marked with the most common genes and DNA. These V and J calls originate from TCRdb's pipeline instead of the authors' own analysis. Within this sample are around 780,000 distinct CDR3 sequences, with just over 55% of them counted one time only. 20% to 30% of the sample goes to the ten largest clones.

V is clipped by 2 bases and J by 6 bases, and the sequence between their germline boundaries is 14 bases long. Measured from the cysteine to the phenylalanine, the CDR3 is 14 residues long. The sequence is cut down to CDR3 DNA, 42 bases in frame from base 1. In the case of this clonotype: This clone's antigen is unknown. Base qualities were left out, and no much larger clone turns up one base away.

Sequencing was carried out using blood. The chain is assembled from TRBV12-3 or TRBV12-4 and TRBJ2-7; confidence is insufficient to name the D gene. The source of this sequence is a man aged 40-50 years in good health. The sequence in DNA is TGTGCCAGCAGTTTAAGCAGGACCGAAGGCGAGCAGTACTTC. Its coded protein is CASSLSRTEGEQYF.